This is a list of T cell receptor beta chains from one sample in a study of blood T cell repertoires in COVID-19. Assay used: immunoSEQ multiplex PCR; TCRdb lists only in-frame clones, some missing. The sample comprises tens of thousands of clones, 88% of which are singletons, and around 2.7% rests with the top ten. The sequenced material came from peripheral blood. Receptors originate from a man in his fifties with active COVID-19. CDR3s leave out the opening cysteine and the closing phenylalanine or tryptophan.

j_call	v_call	cdr3_aa
TRBJ2-7	TRBV7-2	ASSPTSGNYEQY
TRBJ2-1	TRBV29-1	SVAQTSSYNEQF
TRBJ2-3	TRBV6-2/TRBV6-3	ASSYSVVFLAGTTDTQY
TRBJ1-5	TRBV4-1	ASSHVPGQGARQPQH
TRBJ2-7	TRBV7-8	ASSRTGYEQY
TRBJ1-1	TRBV5-5	ASRRTGPNTEAF
TRBJ1-1	TRBV19	ASSILAAAF
TRBJ2-2	TRBV30	AWSAGELF
TRBJ2-3	TRBV27	ASSLWAESTDTQY
TRBJ2-3	TRBV11-2	ASSLGVLAAADTQY
TRBJ1-2	TRBV6-5	ASSLGTGYGYT
TRBJ1-5	TRBV6-5	ASGQAYNQPQH
TRBJ1-5	TRBV11-2	ASSLSGSNQPQH
TRBJ1-2	TRBV14	ASSQVLEFYDGYT
TRBJ1-1	TRBV6-2/TRBV6-3	ASSSFWGQTEAF
TRBJ2-3	TRBV18	ASSQQSSFTDTQY
TRBJ1-1	TRBV5-6	ASSWGAEAF
TRBJ2-5	TRBV5-6	ASSLGLKETQY
TRBJ2-5	TRBV2	ASSETTIRETQY
TRBJ2-6	TRBV7-9	ASSPRRGQGNSGANVLT
TRBJ2-7	TRBV7-6	ASSLGLAGGGAYEQY
TRBJ1-1	TRBV27	ATHSTGYTEAF
TRBJ2-5	TRBV14	ASSQGRSGTQETQY
TRBJ2-1	TRBV18	ASSQSSGALYNEQF
TRBJ1-3	TRBV5-1	ASSFGPGDTIY
TRBJ2-4	TRBV5-1	ASSSVVSGAKNIQY
TRBJ1-4	TRBV7-6	ASSRGVRVREKLF
TRBJ2-1	TRBV9	ASQPGTSGGDEQF
TRBJ1-2	TRBV6-5	ASLPRASSYGYT
TRBJ2-1	TRBV27	ASSGTSGGINEQF
TRBJ2-6	TRBV27	ASKEGPGANVLT
TRBJ2-5	TRBV5-1	ASRDTSLETQY
TRBJ1-5	TRBV7-2	ASSLGPLWPQH
TRBJ2-1	TRBV28	ASSLVGRENEQF
TRBJ1-1	TRBV11-3	ASSSWRGDPEAF
TRBJ1-3	TRBV6-5	ASSFANTIY
TRBJ1-1	TRBV12-3/TRBV12-4	ASSLTGDEAF
TRBJ1-1	TRBV7-6	ASSPPDRMNTEAF
TRBJ1-3	TRBV18	ASSPTGGVGNTIY
TRBJ2-1	TRBV12-5	ASGLPLGGGSNNEQF
TRBJ2-5	TRBV3-1/TRBV3-2	ASSQDQGAQETQY
TRBJ2-1	TRBV4-2	ASSQELSRGYNEQF
TRBJ1-1	TRBV7-2	ASSLGGVTGGETEAF
TRBJ2-5	TRBV6-6	ASSGQGFQETQY
TRBJ2-3	TRBV9	ASSVGGEASTDTQY